One sample yielded the 27 T cell receptor beta chains listed below, sequenced in a study of T cells after yellow fever vaccination. In TCRdb, the 5' RACE reads were re-called with MiXCR into one record per CDR3 protein. The table records around 530,000 distinct CDR3 sequences, less than 20% of them present only once. The specimen comprised PBMCs, sampled 5 to 6 days after the first yellow fever vaccination. Receptors originate from a man in his late teens or twenties who received the YFV17D yellow fever vaccine.

This clonotype was seen more than once but under ten times. The V and J genes are TRBV20-1 and TRBJ1-2, with 7 bases matching TRBD1. The CDR3 length is 13 residues. V trimming: 3 bases; J trimming: 2 bases; junction bases outside the gene matches: 3. Germline V gene lookup returns CDR1 DFQATT and CDR2 SNEGSKA (reference sequence). Here the CDR3 reads CSASPGGNYGYTF. CDR3 in DNA: TGCAGTGCTAGCCCAGGGGGAAACTATGGCTACACCTTC.

The rearrangement links TRBV6-1 to TRBJ1-2, with D maybe TRBD1 (6 bases). This CDR3 region has 13 residues. Germline V gene lookup returns CDR1 MNHNS and CDR2 SASEGT. V lost 6 bases and J 8 bases, leaving 16 bases between the germline ends. CDR3 DNA: TGTGCCAGCAGACTACCAACAGGGATCGGCTACACCTTC. It encodes CASRLPTGIGYTF.

V gene TRBV19 combines with J gene TRBJ1-2; D may be TRBD1 (5 bases). Germline values: CDR1 LNHDA, CDR2 SQIVND (reference sequence). This CDR3 has 12 amino acids. Trimming shortened V by 5 bases and J by 5 bases, and 9 bases separated the two germline ends. CDR3 region: CASSYQGYGYTF. The CDR3 DNA follows: TGTGCCAGTAGTTATCAGGGATATGGCTACACCTTC.

This clonotype was detected a few times. This chain uses TRBV20-1 with TRBJ1-1, with a weak D call TRBD1 (6 bases). V shed 6 bases and J shed 5 bases, with 16 bases lying between them. This CDR3 spans 13 amino acids. In germline, CDR1 is DFQATT, CDR2 SNEGSKA (reference sequence). CDR3 nucleotide sequence: TGCAGTGCCCCAGGGGCGGGGTGGACTGAAGCTTTCTTT. The encoded protein is CSAPGAGWTEAFF.

The genes are TRBV29-1 and TRBJ1-1, with 7 bases matching TRBD1. The CDR3 runs 14 residues. Germline CDR1 reads SQVTM; CDR2 reads ANQGSEA. Trimming at V came to 2 bases and at J to 0 bases, leaving 3 bases not matched to a gene. CDR3 residues: CSVEQTGLNTEAFF. The CDR3 DNA follows: TGCAGCGTTGAACAGACAGGGTTGAACACTGAAGCTTTCTTT.

This clonotype was counted a few times. The V and J genes are TRBV29-1 and TRBJ2-2; D might be TRBD2 (6 bases). Germline CDR1 and CDR2: SQVTM and ANQGSEA. The CDR3 covers 15 residues. V gave up 0 bases and J gave up 7 bases, with 15 bases separating them. The CDR3 coding sequence is TGCAGCGTTGAAGATTATTTGGGGGAGGTCGGGGAGCTGTTTTTT. Protein sequence: CSVEDYLGEVGELFF.

The CDR3 sequence: CAISPSALGRKMYEQYV. CDR3 DNA sequence: TGTGCCATCAGCCCCTCTGCTCTGGGTCGAAAAATGTACGAGCAGTACGTC. The gene calls are TRBV10-3 and TRBJ2-7; D unclear. Germline assignment: CDR1 ENHRY and CDR2 SYGVKD. This CDR3 spans 17 amino acids. Trimming removed 6 bases from V and 4 bases from J, with 25 bases in between.

This clonotype was observed a few times. The CDR3 sequence is CASSQGVSLTDTQYF. Here the CDR3 DNA reads TGCGCCAGCAGCCAAGGTGTCAGCCTCACAGATACGCAGTATTTT. This sequence joins TRBV4-3 and TRBJ2-3; D is undetermined. Germline assignment: CDR1 LGHNA and CDR2 YSLEER. The CDR3 sequence is 15 residues long. V was shortened by 1 base and J by 2 bases, with 10 bases between the two germline ends.

The CDR3 protein is CASSLAGGNNQPQHF. The CDR3 region has the DNA TGTGCCAGCAGTTTAGCGGGGGGAAACAATCAGCCCCAGCATTTT. The V call is TRBV12-3 or TRBV12-4, the J call TRBJ1-5; tentatively, D is TRBD1 (5 bases). The ends were cut back, 0 bases at V and 3 bases at J, with 9 bases in the middle. This CDR3 is 15 amino acids long.

V gene TRBV28 combines with J gene TRBJ2-7; D not resolved. V lost 4 bases and J 3 bases, leaving 10 bases between the germline ends. This CDR3 spans 13 amino acids. CDR1 MDHEN and CDR2 SYDVKM come from the germline V gene. DNA of the CDR3: TGTGCCAGCAGTTCTCCAGTTAACTACGAGCAGTACGTC. Translated, it gives CASSSPVNYEQYV.

The chain employs TRBV11-2 and TRBJ2-1, with 8 bases that match TRBD2. Germline assignment: CDR1 SGHAT and CDR2 FQNNGV. The V segment lost 7 bases and the J segment 6 bases; nucleotides outside the gene matches: 11. CDR3 length equals 15 residues. This chain's CDR3 is CASKRTSLTINEQFF. CDR3 in DNA: TGTGCCAGCAAGAGGACTAGCTTGACCATCAATGAGCAGTTCTTC. Complete variable domain (other parts from reference TRBV11-2 and TRBJ2-1): EAGVAQSPRYKIIEKRQSVAFWCNPISGHATLYWYQQILGQGPKLLIQFQNNGVVDDSQLPKDRFSAERLKGVDSTLKIQPAKLEDSAVYLCASKRTSLTINEQFFGPGTRLTVL.

This chain joins TRBV20-1 and TRBJ2-5; D is undetermined. The CDR3 covers 14 residues. V gave up 1 base and J gave up 2 bases, with 11 bases separating them. Germline V gene sequence: CDR1 DFQATT, CDR2 SNEGSKA (reference sequence). CDR3 residues: CSARGWAVQETQYF. The CDR3 DNA reads TGCAGTGCTAGAGGATGGGCGGTTCAAGAGACCCAGTACTTC.

This chain connects TRBV15 to TRBJ2-5; possibly TRBD2 for D (6 bases). CDR1 LNHNV and CDR2 YYDKDF come from the germline V gene (reference sequence). The CDR3 spans 15 residues. V shed 5 bases and J shed 2 bases, with 15 bases lying between them. In DNA, the CDR3 is TGTGCCACCAGCCCTGAGACTAGTCGGCAAGAGACCCAGTACTTC. Amino acids: CATSPETSRQETQYF.

V is TRBV20-1 and J is TRBJ2-7, with 11 bases that match TRBD2. The V gene end was trimmed by 6 bases and the J gene end by 1 base; junction bases not matched to a gene: 5. This CDR3 spans 14 amino acids. CDR1 is DFQATT, CDR2 SNEGSKA, per germline (reference sequence). Written as DNA, the CDR3 is TGCAGTGCGACTACTAGCGGGGGATCCTACGAGCAGTACTTC. Translated, it gives CSATTSGGSYEQYF.

V is TRBV19 and J is TRBJ1-2, with D maybe TRBD1 (5 bases). V was clipped by 5 bases and J by 2 bases, with 12 bases between them. The CDR3 is made up of 14 amino acids. CDR1 is LNHDA, CDR2 SQIVND, per germline (reference sequence). CDR3 protein: CASSGQGENYGYTF. The CDR3 nucleotides read TGTGCCAGTAGTGGCCAGGGCGAAAACTATGGCTACACCTTC.

The chain joins TRBV13 to TRBJ1-1, with D perhaps TRBD1 (6 bases). V was clipped by 1 base and J by 10 bases, with 10 bases between them. This CDR3 has 12 residues. Germline V gene data show CDR1 as PRHDT and CDR2 as FYEKMQ (reference sequence). CDR3 sequence: CASSLVSGVAFF. The CDR3 nucleotides read TGTGCCAGCAGCTTAGTTTCAGGGGTAGCTTTCTTT.

This rearrangement joins TRBV4-3 to TRBJ2-7; D remains unclear. Germline V CDR1 and CDR2: LGHNA, YSLEER. The CDR3 loop spans 18 amino acids. Trimming stripped 0 bases from V and 3 bases from J, with 21 bases between. The CDR3 here is CASSQDWVRQMGLYEQYF. CDR3 nucleotide sequence: TGCGCCAGCAGCCAAGATTGGGTCAGGCAAATGGGCCTCTACGAGCAGTACTTC.

This clonotype appeared many times. The rearrangement links TRBV7-8 to TRBJ2-7; D not resolved. CDR3 length: 14 amino acids. V was cut by 3 bases and J by 0 bases, with 9 bases left in between. CDR1 is SGHVS, CDR2 FQNEAQ, per germline. CDR3 DNA: TGTGCCAGCAGCTTGATGGAAAGCTCCTACGAGCAGTACGTC. It yields the protein CASSLMESSYEQYV.

This clonotype has just a few counts. The V and J genes are TRBV6-5 and TRBJ1-1, with 9 positions matching TRBD1. CDR1 MNHEY and CDR2 SVGAGI come from the germline V gene. This CDR3 comprises 12 residues. V gave up 5 bases and J gave up 10 bases; unmatched junction bases: 5. CDR3 bases: TGTGCCAGCAGTATACAGGGGGCAAGAGCTTTCTTT. It yields the protein CASSIQGARAFF.

This clonotype came up a few times. CDR3 in amino acids: CASSQEESLGDTQYF. The CDR3 DNA reads as TGTGCCAGCAGCCAGGAAGAGAGCCTGGGAGATACGCAGTATTTT. This sequence joins TRBV4-2 and TRBJ2-3; D unclear. Germline loops: CDR1 LGHNA, CDR2 YNFKEQ. This CDR3 comprises 15 residues. With 3 bases removed from V and 5 bases from J, the gap between germline ends came to 15 bases.

The J gene is TRBJ2-3, the V gene TRBV11-2, with D perhaps TRBD1 (6 bases). The CDR3 contains 17 residues. From germline, CDR1 is SGHAT and CDR2 FQNNGV. V gave up 0 bases and J gave up 0 bases, with 13 bases separating them. The CDR3 region is CASSLDSVGASTDTQYF. The CDR3 coding sequence is TGTGCCAGCAGCTTAGACTCGGTGGGGGCTAGCACAGATACGCAGTATTTT. Using reference TRBV11-2 and TRBJ2-3 for the parts outside the CDR3, the full variable domain is EAGVAQSPRYKIIEKRQSVAFWCNPISGHATLYWYQQILGQGPKLLIQFQNNGVVDDSQLPKDRFSAERLKGVDSTLKIQPAKLEDSAVYLCASSLDSVGASTDTQYFGPGTRLTVL.

The V gene is TRBV4-3, the J gene TRBJ2-7, with TRBD1 matching over 8 bases. Trimming cost V 0 bases and J 1 base; bases outside gene matches: 8. Looked up from germline, CDR1 is LGHNA and CDR2 is YSLEER. This CDR3 has 17 residues. CDR3 residues: CASSQDRGTGLSYEQYF. The CDR3 nucleotides are TGCGCCAGCAGCCAAGATAGAGGGACAGGCCTATCCTACGAGCAGTACTTC.

This clonotype was observed a few times. This chain uses TRBV20-1 with TRBJ2-5, with D uncertain. This CDR3 is 13 amino acids long. Trimming took off 6 bases at V and 0 bases at J, with 11 bases between the two ends. The germline V gene encodes CDR1 DFQATT and CDR2 SNEGSKA (reference sequence). In DNA form, the CDR3 reads TGCAGTGCGTATATGGGGAACCAAGAGACCCAGTACTTC. Its translation: CSAYMGNQETQYF.

This rearrangement joins TRBV4-3 to TRBJ2-4; tentative D call: TRBD1 (6 bases). Trimming shortened V by 4 bases and J by 2 bases, and 9 bases separated the two germline ends. The CDR3 runs 14 residues. CDR1 LGHNA and CDR2 YSLEER come from the germline V gene. CDR3 region: CASSPGVSKNIQYF. The DNA for the CDR3 is TGCGCCAGCAGCCCAGGGGTGTCCAAAAACATTCAGTACTTC.

This clonotype was detected only a few times. The rearrangement uses TRBV7-9 and TRBJ1-2; 9 bases fit TRBD1. CDR1 SEHNR and CDR2 FQNEAQ come from the germline V gene (reference sequence). Trimming took 5 bases from V and 4 from J; bases not matched to a gene: 5. The CDR3 has 14 residues. The CDR3 reads CASSPGQGFYGYTF. CDR3 DNA: TGTGCCAGCAGCCCGGGACAGGGTTTCTATGGCTACACCTTC.

The chain uses TRBV7-2 and TRBJ2-7; D may be TRBD2 (6 bases). Germline V gene data show CDR1 as SGHTA and CDR2 as FQGNSA. V was trimmed by 5 bases and J by 3 bases, leaving 20 bases between them. There are 16 residues in the CDR3. The CDR3 sequence is CASSPSSAPPDYEQYF. CDR3 DNA sequence: TGTGCCAGCAGCCCCTCTAGCGCGCCACCGGACTACGAGCAGTACTTC.

The sample holds a few counts of this clonotype. The chain couples TRBV19 to TRBJ1-2; possibly TRBD1 for D (5 bases). V lost 4 bases to trimming and J lost 8 bases, with 8 bases between them. Germline lookup yields CDR1 LNHDA and CDR2 SQIVND (reference sequence). The CDR3 has 11 amino acids. The CDR3 nucleotides are TGTGCCAGTAGTAACGGGGACGGCTACACCTTC. Translated, it gives CASSNGDGYTF.